Following are 24 T cell receptor beta chains from one sample sequenced in a study of STAT3 mutations in large granular lymphocyte leukemia. What these receptors recognize is not known. Points from the study as a whole: In T-cell large granular lymphocyte leukemia, about half of patients showed multiple immunodominant subclonotypes.

This table comes from immunoSEQ multiplex PCR, and its TCRdb copy is limited to in-frame clones, with some not included. The sample gives under 15,000 clones, under 95% of which show up once; approximately 35% is in the top ten. Sequencing was performed on peripheral blood mononuclear cells. The source of these receptors is a man aged 40-49 years with T-cell large granular lymphocyte leukemia. Some clones in this sample may be carry-over from other donors' samples.

The genes are TRBV6-5 and TRBJ2-1, with 10 positions matching TRBD2. This CDR3 region has 15 residues. Trimming cost V 6 bases and J 8 bases; bases outside gene matches: 10. CDR1 is MNHEY, CDR2 SVGAGI, per germline. CDR3 in amino acids: CASREIAGGRYEQFF. DNA of the CDR3: TGTGCCAGCAGAGAAATAGCGGGGGGCCGGTATGAGCAGTTCTTC.

The rearrangement joins TRBV2 to TRBJ1-5; D is perhaps TRBD1 (6 bases). V was pared by 6 bases and J by 3 bases, with 15 bases between. This CDR3 spans 15 amino acids. Germline lookup yields CDR1 SNHLY and CDR2 FYNNEI. CDR3 amino acids: CASRRDKTFNQPQHF. Here the CDR3 DNA reads TGTGCCAGCAGGAGGGACAAGACCTTCAATCAGCCCCAGCATTTT.

The chain uses TRBV7-9 and TRBJ2-5, with 7 bases fitting TRBD2. The V and J ends lost 3 bases and 5 bases, in that order; junction bases with no gene match: 12. CDR1 SEHNR and CDR2 FQNEAQ come from the germline V gene (reference sequence). This CDR3 comprises 16 residues. The CDR3 nucleotides are TGTGCCAGCAGCTTTGGCGCTGGGGGGGACGCGGAGACCCAGTACTTC. This codes for CASSFGAGGDAETQYF.

This rearrangement joins TRBV2 to TRBJ1-2; 8 bases agree with TRBD1. The CDR3 is 12 amino acids. CDR1 is SNHLY, CDR2 FYNNEI, per germline. V shed 5 bases and J 5 bases; nucleotides not matched to a gene: 1. The CDR3 nucleotides read TGTGCCAGCAGTAGACAGGGGTATGGCTACACCTTC. It translates to CASSRQGYGYTF.

The chain has TRBV15 and TRBJ2-5; 8 bases are shared with TRBD1. J was trimmed by 1 base and V by 3 bases; bases with no gene match: 1. Germline V gives CDR1 LNHNV, CDR2 YYDKDF (reference sequence). This CDR3 contains 14 residues. The CDR3 region has the DNA TGTGCCACCAGCAGGGACAGGGCCCAAGAGACCCAGTACTTC. Translation: CATSRDRAQETQYF.

The rearrangement joins TRBV11-3 to TRBJ2-2, with D perhaps TRBD2 (6 bases). In germline, CDR1 is SGHNT, CDR2 YENEEA. Between the trimmed V and J ends, which lost 3 bases and 5 bases, there was a span of 10 bases. This CDR3 contains 14 residues. The CDR3, as DNA: TGTGCCAGCAGCTTCAACGCGGGGACCGGGGAGCTGTTTTTT. This codes for CASSFNAGTGELFF.

The rearrangement uses TRBV28 and TRBJ1-2; D ambiguous. This CDR3 region has 14 residues. Germline lookup yields CDR1 MDHEN and CDR2 SYDVKM. Between the trimmed V and J ends, which lost 7 bases and 3 bases, there was a span of 15 bases. The CDR3 loop is CASTNQVRDYGYTF. For the CDR3, the DNA is TGTGCCAGCACCAACCAGGTTCGAGACTATGGCTACACCTTC.

This clone was found once. This chain's CDR3 is CASSQVDAGDEQYF. The CDR3 nucleotides are TGCGCCAGCAGCCAAGTCGACGCGGGGGACGAGCAGTACTTC. The chain has TRBV4-1 and TRBJ2-7; 7 nucleotides line up with TRBD2. V shed 1 base and J 5 bases; nucleotides not matched to a gene: 5. This CDR3 has 14 residues. CDR1 and CDR2 (germline): MGHRA, YSYEKL.

This sequence joins TRBV29-1 and TRBJ2-5, with D possibly TRBD1 on 6 matching bases. Germline loops: CDR1 SQVTM, CDR2 ANQGSEA. Trimming removed 4 bases from V and 2 bases from J, with 11 bases in between. The CDR3 has 13 residues. CDR3: CSVGGTTQETQYF. The CDR3 nucleotides read TGCAGCGTTGGTGGGACAACGCAAGAGACCCAGTACTTC.

The chain joins TRBV18 to TRBJ2-7; maybe TRBD1 (6 bases). Germline CDR1 reads KGHSH; CDR2 reads LQKENI. Trimming stripped 3 bases from V and 2 bases from J, with 8 bases between. The CDR3 spans 13 residues. The CDR3 nucleotides read TGTGCCAGCTCACCGGACAGTACCTACGAGCAGTACTTC. This encodes CASSPDSTYEQYF.

In its sample, this clone was seen once. CDR3 amino acids: CASSSSRDRGDEQYF. CDR3 sequence (DNA): TGTGCCAGCAGCTCATCCAGGGACAGGGGCGACGAGCAGTACTTC. The chain joins TRBV5-8 to TRBJ2-7; 10 bases fit TRBD1. The CDR3 runs to 15 residues. The junction had 8 bases not matched to a gene; V was cut back by 3 bases and J by 5 bases. CDR1 is SGHTS, CDR2 YDEGEE, per germline.

The V gene is TRBV7-2, the J gene TRBJ2-2; D is unclear. Per germline, CDR1 SGHTA and CDR2 FQGNSA. The CDR3 sequence is 15 residues long. V lost 3 bases, J lost 2 bases, and 10 bases lay in between. The CDR3 DNA reads TGTGCCAGCAGCTTGAGGTCGACTAACACCGGGGAGCTGTTTTTT. Translating it yields CASSLRSTNTGELFF.

The chain links TRBV5-1 to TRBJ2-7; D not certain. V lost 1 base, J lost 3 bases, and 8 bases lay in between. Germline CDR1 SGHRS, CDR2 YFSETQ. There are 13 residues in the CDR3. The CDR3 protein is CASSLSRFYEQYF. In DNA, the CDR3 is TGCGCCAGCAGCTTGTCCCGGTTCTACGAGCAGTACTTC.

V and J are TRBV4-3 and TRBJ1-2; D possibly corresponds to TRBD1 (5 bases). Germline assignment: CDR1 LGHNA and CDR2 YSLEER. V was cut by 3 bases and J by 6 bases, with 14 bases left in between. This CDR3 region has 14 residues. The chain's CDR3 is CASSQSARGHGYTF. CDR3 sequence (DNA): TGCGCCAGCAGCCAGAGCGCCCGGGGCCATGGCTACACCTTC.

The gene calls are TRBV7-9 and TRBJ2-7; D might be TRBD2 (7 bases). The germline V gene encodes CDR1 SEHNR and CDR2 FQNEAQ (reference sequence). The CDR3 covers 17 residues. Deletions cut 4 bases from V and 0 bases from J, with 19 bases between. DNA of the CDR3: TGTGCCAGCAGCTCAGAATACCGGGGGGCCATCTCCTACGAGCAGTACTTC. It is translated as CASSSEYRGAISYEQYF.

V and J are TRBV29-1 and TRBJ2-5; no firm D call. V was pared by 0 bases and J by 10 bases, with 12 bases between. CDR1 and CDR2 (germline): SQVTM, ANQGSEA. The CDR3 covers 12 residues. This CDR3 reads CSVEDLGQGQYF. The CDR3 DNA follows: TGCAGCGTTGAAGACCTGGGCCAAGGCCAGTACTTC.

V is TRBV5-1 and J is TRBJ2-7; D not resolved. This CDR3 comprises 15 residues. Germline CDR1 reads SGHRS; CDR2 reads YFSETQ. Trimming shortened V by 1 base and J by 0 bases, and 11 bases separated the two germline ends. CDR3 loop: CASSLKTVNSYEQYF. The CDR3 nucleotides are TGCGCCAGCAGCTTGAAGACCGTAAACTCCTACGAGCAGTACTTC.

The chain has TRBV9 and TRBJ1-5; D uncertain. Germline assignment: CDR1 SGDLS and CDR2 YYNGEE. V dropped 4 bases and J dropped 0 bases, with 11 bases sitting between them. The CDR3 runs to 15 residues. The CDR3 region is CASSSGLYSNQPQHF. The CDR3 region has the DNA TGTGCCAGCAGCTCCGGGCTTTATAGCAATCAGCCCCAGCATTTT.

The chain carries TRBV19 and TRBJ1-2, with D possibly TRBD1 on 5 matching bases. The germline gives CDR1 LNHDA, CDR2 SQIVND (reference sequence). Trimming removed 5 bases at V and 7 bases at J, with 17 bases between. The CDR3 consists of 14 residues. As DNA, the CDR3 is TGTGCCAGTAGTGTCCCCTCGGGGAGGGGTGGCTACACCTTC. Protein product: CASSVPSGRGGYTF.

This clone was detected only a few times. The J gene is TRBJ2-1, the V gene TRBV6-5, with D perhaps given as TRBD1 or TRBD2 (5 bases each). Trimming shortened V by 5 bases and J by 12 bases, and 17 bases separated the two germline ends. Germline values: CDR1 MNHEY, CDR2 SVGAGI. This CDR3 comprises 13 residues. DNA for the CDR3: TGTGCCAGCAGTGGACATACAGGCCGGGGGCAGTTCTTC. Protein product: CASSGHTGRGQFF.

This clone appeared a few times. The chain recombines TRBV11-1 with TRBJ2-3; D may be TRBD1 or TRBD2 (5 bases each). The CDR3 runs to 17 residues. Trimming shortened V by 5 bases and J by 3 bases, and 21 bases separated the two germline ends. CDR1 SGHAT and CDR2 FQDESV come from the germline V gene (reference sequence). CDR3 nucleotides: TGTGCCAGCAGCCCTGGGACGTTGGGTGGGTCGACAGATACGCAGTATTTT. It translates to CASSPGTLGGSTDTQYF.

This clone showed up just a few times. The chain links TRBV7-2 to TRBJ2-2; TRBD2 matches 11 bases. The germline V gene encodes CDR1 SGHTA and CDR2 FQGNSA. The CDR3 is made up of 17 amino acids. J gave up 7 bases and V 2 bases, and 9 bases lay outside the gene matches. DNA of the CDR3: TGTGCCAGCAGCTTATATTCTAGCGGGGGGTCGGGCGGGGAGCTGTTTTTT. This gives the protein CASSLYSSGGSGGELFF.

The V gene is TRBV19, the J gene TRBJ1-1; D is undetermined. The CDR3 sequence is 11 residues long. The germline gives CDR1 LNHDA, CDR2 SQIVND (reference sequence). V lost 6 bases and J lost 4, with 6 bases in between. In nucleotides, the CDR3 is TGTGCCAGTAGCCCGGGCACTGAAGCTTTCTTT. Translation gives CASSPGTEAFF. The full variable domain, rest sourced from reference TRBV19 and TRBJ1-1, is DGGITQSPKYLFRKEGQNVTLSCEQNLNHDAMYWYRQDPGQGLRLIYYSQIVNDFQKGDIAEGYSVSREKKESFPLTVTSAQKNPTAFYLCASSPGTEAFFGQGTRLTVV.

The chain is built from TRBV30 and TRBJ2-3; 9 bases agree with TRBD2. V was pared by 4 bases and J by 2 bases, with 10 bases of the junction left unmatched. CDR3 length: 16 residues. The germline V gene has CDR1 GTSNPN and CDR2 SVGIG (reference sequence). CDR3 sequence: CAWTLGLAGNTDTQYF. CDR3 sequence (DNA): TGTGCCTGGACCCTAGGGCTAGCGGGGAACACAGATACGCAGTATTTT.